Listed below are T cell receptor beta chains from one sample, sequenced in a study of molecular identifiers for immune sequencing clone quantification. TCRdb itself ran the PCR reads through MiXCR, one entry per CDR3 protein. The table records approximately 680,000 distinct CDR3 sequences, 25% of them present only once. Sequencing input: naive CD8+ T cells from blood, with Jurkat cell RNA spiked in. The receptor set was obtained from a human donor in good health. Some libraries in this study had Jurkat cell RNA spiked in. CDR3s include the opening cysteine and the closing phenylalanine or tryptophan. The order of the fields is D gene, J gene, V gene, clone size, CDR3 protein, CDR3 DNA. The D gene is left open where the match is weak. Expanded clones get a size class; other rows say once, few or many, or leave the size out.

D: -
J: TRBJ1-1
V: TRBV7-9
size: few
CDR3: CASSSQIMNTEAFF
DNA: TGTGCCAGCAGCTCACAGATAATGAACACTGAAGCTTTCTTT

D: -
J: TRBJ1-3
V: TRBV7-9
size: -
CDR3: CASSPESGYRDTKYF
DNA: TGTGCCAGCAGCCCCGAATCGGGCTACCGAGACACCAAATATTTT

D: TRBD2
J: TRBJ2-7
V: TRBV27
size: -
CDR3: CASSLTSGADEQYF
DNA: TGTGCCAGCAGTTTGACTAGCGGGGCGGACGAGCAGTACTTC

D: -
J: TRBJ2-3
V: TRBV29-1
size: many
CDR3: CSGTPVRTDTQYF
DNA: TGCAGCGGTACCCCTGTGAGGACAGATACGCAGTATTTT

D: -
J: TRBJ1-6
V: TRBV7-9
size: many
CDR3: CASSLGPLGDNSPLHF
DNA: TGTGCCAGCAGCTTAGGACCCCTCGGGGATAATTCACCCCTCCACTTT

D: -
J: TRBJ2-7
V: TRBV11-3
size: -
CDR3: CASSFAISYEQYF
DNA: TGTGCCAGCAGCTTCGCCATCTCCTACGAGCAGTACTTC

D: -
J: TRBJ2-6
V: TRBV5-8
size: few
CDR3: CASSLWQVDGANVLTF
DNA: TGTGCCAGCAGCTTGTGGCAGGTAGATGGGGCCAACGTCCTGACTTTC

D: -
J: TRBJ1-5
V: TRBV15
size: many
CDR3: CATSRADYSNQPQHF
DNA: TGTGCCACCTCGAGAGCGGATTATAGCAATCAGCCCCAGCATTTT

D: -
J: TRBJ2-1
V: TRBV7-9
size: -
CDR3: CASSLLLVASEYNEQFF
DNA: TGTGCCAGCAGCTTATTATTGGTGGCTAGCGAGTACAATGAGCAGTTCTTC

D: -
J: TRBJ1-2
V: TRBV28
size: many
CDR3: CASSFRRSEGYTF
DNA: TGTGCCAGCAGTTTTAGGCGAAGCGAGGGCTACACCTTC

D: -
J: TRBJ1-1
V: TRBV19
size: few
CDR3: CASSPGTFLTEAFF
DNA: TGTGCCAGTAGTCCCGGGACGTTTTTGACTGAAGCTTTCTTT

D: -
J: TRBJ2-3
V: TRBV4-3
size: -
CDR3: CASSQDRWGGADTQYF
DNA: TGCGCCAGCAGCCAAGATCGTTGGGGTGGGGCAGATACGCAGTATTTT

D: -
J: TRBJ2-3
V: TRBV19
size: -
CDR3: CASRQGSGNTDTQYF
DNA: TGTGCCAGTAGACAGGGTAGCGGCAACACAGATACGCAGTATTTT

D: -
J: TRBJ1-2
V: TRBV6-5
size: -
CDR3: CASSYDRFSNYGYTF
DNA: TGTGCCAGCAGTTACGACAGATTCTCGAACTATGGCTACACCTTC

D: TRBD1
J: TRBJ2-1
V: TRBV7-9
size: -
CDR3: CASSSTGVVQFF
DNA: TGTGCCAGCAGCTCGACAGGGGTTGTGCAGTTCTTC

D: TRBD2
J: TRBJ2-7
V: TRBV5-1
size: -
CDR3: CASSLGLGTSGYYEQYF
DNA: TGCGCCAGCAGCTTGGGCCTGGGGACTAGCGGGTACTACGAGCAGTACTTC

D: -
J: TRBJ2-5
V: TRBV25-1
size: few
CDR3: CASHSRGRFETQYF
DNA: TGTGCCAGCCATTCTCGAGGCAGGTTTGAGACCCAGTACTTC

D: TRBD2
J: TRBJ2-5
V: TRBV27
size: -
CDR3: CASSSGTSGYGETQYF
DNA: TGTGCCAGCAGTTCCGGGACTAGCGGATACGGGGAGACCCAGTACTTC

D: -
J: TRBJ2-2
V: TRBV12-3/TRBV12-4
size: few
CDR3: CASRQGVPGELFF
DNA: TGTGCCAGCAGGCAGGGCGTTCCCGGGGAGCTGTTTTTT

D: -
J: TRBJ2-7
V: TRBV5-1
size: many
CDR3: CASSLDGRVGPGQYPYEQYF
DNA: TGCGCCAGCAGCTTGGATGGTCGAGTGGGGCCCGGACAGTACCCCTACGAGCAGTACTTC

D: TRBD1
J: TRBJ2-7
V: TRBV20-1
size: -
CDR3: CSSRVGQGSTYEQYF
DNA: TGCAGTAGCCGGGTTGGACAGGGGAGCACCTACGAGCAGTACTTC

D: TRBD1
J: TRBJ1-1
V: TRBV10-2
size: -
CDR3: CASSTGGTAAFF
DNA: TGCGCCAGCAGTACAGGGGGCACTGCAGCTTTCTTT

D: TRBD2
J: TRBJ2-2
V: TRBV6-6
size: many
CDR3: CAILWLAGDTGELFF
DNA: TGTGCCATTCTTTGGCTAGCGGGAGATACCGGGGAGCTGTTTTTT

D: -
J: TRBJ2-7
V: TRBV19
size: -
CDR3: CASSPWGTSTYEQYF
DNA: TGTGCCAGTAGTCCCTGGGGTACCTCAACCTACGAGCAGTACTTC

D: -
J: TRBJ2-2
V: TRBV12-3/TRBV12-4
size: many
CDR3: CASTPVRNTGELFF
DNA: TGTGCCAGCACCCCGGTCCGGAACACCGGGGAGCTGTTTTTT

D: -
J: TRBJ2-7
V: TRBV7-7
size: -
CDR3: CASSSAGANAQYF
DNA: TGTGCTAGCAGCTCCGCGGGGGCGAACGCGCAGTACTTC

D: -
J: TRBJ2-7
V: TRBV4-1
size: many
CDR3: CASSQDSWQAEYEQYF
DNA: TGCGCCAGCAGCCAAGATTCGTGGCAGGCAGAATACGAGCAGTACTTC

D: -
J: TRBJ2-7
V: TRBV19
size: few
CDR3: CASMSSFHYEQYF
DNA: TGTGCCAGTATGAGCTCCTTTCACTACGAGCAGTACTTC

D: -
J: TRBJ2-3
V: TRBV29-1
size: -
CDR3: CSVEGLTADTQYF
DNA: TGCAGCGTTGAAGGGCTCACGGCGGATACGCAGTATTTT

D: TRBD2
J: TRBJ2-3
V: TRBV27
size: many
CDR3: CASSLGLAGDTQYF
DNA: TGTGCCAGCAGTCTGGGACTAGCGGGAGATACGCAGTATTTT

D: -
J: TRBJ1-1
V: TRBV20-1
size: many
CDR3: CSARTAEAFF
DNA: TGCAGTGCAAGGACTGCTGAAGCTTTCTTT

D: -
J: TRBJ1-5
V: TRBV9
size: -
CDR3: CASSDGTDRDQPQHF
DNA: TGTGCCAGCAGCGACGGGACGGACCGAGATCAGCCCCAGCATTTT

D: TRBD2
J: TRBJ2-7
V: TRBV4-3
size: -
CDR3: CASSRRLAGDYEQYF
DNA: TGCGCCAGCAGCCGCAGACTAGCGGGGGACTACGAGCAGTACTTC

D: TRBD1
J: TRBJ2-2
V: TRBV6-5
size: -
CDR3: CASSETGAYTGELFF
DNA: TGTGCCAGCAGTGAGACAGGGGCCTACACCGGGGAGCTGTTTTTT

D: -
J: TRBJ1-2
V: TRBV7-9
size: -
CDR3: CASSLGSSGGYTF
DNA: TGTGCCAGCAGCTTAGGTTCCTCTGGTGGCTACACCTTC

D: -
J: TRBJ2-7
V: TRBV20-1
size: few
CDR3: CSASTYEQYF
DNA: TGCAGTGCCAGCACCTACGAGCAGTACTTC

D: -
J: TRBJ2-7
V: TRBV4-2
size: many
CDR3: CASSPGHLSYEQYF
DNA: TGTGCCAGCAGCCCGGGACACCTCTCCTACGAGCAGTACTTC

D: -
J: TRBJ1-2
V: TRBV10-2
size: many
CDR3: CASSGAGTSGSYTF
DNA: TGCGCCAGCAGTGGTGCCGGGACATCAGGGAGCTACACCTTC

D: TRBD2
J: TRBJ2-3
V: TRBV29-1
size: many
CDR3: CSVTGTSVGGDTQYF
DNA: TGCAGCGTAACCGGGACTAGCGTAGGGGGTGATACGCAGTATTTT

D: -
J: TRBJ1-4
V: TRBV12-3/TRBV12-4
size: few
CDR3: CASSSGPEGEKLFF
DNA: TGTGCCAGCAGTTCAGGTCCTGAGGGGGAAAAACTGTTTTTT

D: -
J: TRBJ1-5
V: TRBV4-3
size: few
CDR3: CASSQDYGGNQPQHF
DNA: TGCGCCAGCAGCCAAGATTATGGAGGCAATCAGCCCCAGCATTTT

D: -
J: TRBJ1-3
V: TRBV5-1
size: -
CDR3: CASSLDPTGRVGNTIYF
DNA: TGCGCCAGCAGCTTGGACCCTACAGGGAGGGTTGGAAACACCATATATTTT

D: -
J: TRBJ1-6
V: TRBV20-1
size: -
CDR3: CSAGPQGNSPLHF
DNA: TGCAGTGCTGGGCCCCAGGGAAATTCACCCCTCCACTTT

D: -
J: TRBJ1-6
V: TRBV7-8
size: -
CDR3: CASSLGQGSYSPLHF
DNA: TGTGCCAGCAGCTTAGGGCAGGGAAGTTATTCACCCCTCCACTTT

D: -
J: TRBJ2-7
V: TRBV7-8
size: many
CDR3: CASSSTVAVHEQYF
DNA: TGTGCCAGCAGCTCGACCGTCGCGGTCCACGAGCAGTACTTC

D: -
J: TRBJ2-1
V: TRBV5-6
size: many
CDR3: CASSLSGAAYNEQFF
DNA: TGTGCCAGCAGTCTCTCCGGAGCGGCCTACAATGAGCAGTTCTTC

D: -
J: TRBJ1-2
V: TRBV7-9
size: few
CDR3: CASSFNPTTTNYGNTF
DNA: TGTGCCAGCAGCTTTAATCCGACAACTACTAACTATGGCAACACCTTC

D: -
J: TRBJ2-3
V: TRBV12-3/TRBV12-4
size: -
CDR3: CASSRFVAPTDTQYF
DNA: TGTGCCAGCAGTCGCTTCGTGGCCCCCACAGATACGCAGTATTTT

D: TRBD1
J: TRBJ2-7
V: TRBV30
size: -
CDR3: CAADRVRPNDEQYF
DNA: TGTGCAGCAGACAGGGTGAGGCCTAACGACGAGCAGTACTTC

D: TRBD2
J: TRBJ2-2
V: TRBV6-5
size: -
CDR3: CASSYSSGGQGGELFF
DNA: TGTGCCAGCAGTTACTCCTCGGGGGGTCAGGGCGGGGAGCTGTTTTTT

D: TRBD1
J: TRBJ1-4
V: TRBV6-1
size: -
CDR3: CASSVSGTVFEKLFF
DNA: TGTGCCAGCAGTGTCTCCGGGACAGTATTTGAAAAACTGTTTTTT

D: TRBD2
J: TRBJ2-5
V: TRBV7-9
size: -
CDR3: CASSSMREGQETQYF
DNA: TGTGCCAGCAGCTCCATGCGGGAGGGGCAAGAGACCCAGTACTTC